The clone carrying this T cell receptor beta chain was counted a single time. The data derive from a study of blood T cell repertoires in COVID-19. For the study at large: Sites in the United States, Italy and Spain provided acute and convalescent COVID-19 samples. PBMCs, B-cell-depleted T cells, or T cells were the source of the cDNA or gDNA that made up the material.

The germline V gene has CDR1 MNHEY and CDR2 SVGEGT. The CDR3 consists of 19 residues. After removal of 1 base from V and 0 bases from J, the junction contained 9 bases not matched to a gene. The method was immunoSEQ multiplex PCR; TCRdb's version includes in-frame clones alone and lacks a portion of them. The data contain 190,000 or so clones, around 87% of them seen just once; the ten biggest clones take up around 0.88%. The chain uses TRBV6-2 or TRBV6-3 and TRBJ1-6, with 7 bases lining up with TRBD1. The receptor's source is a woman under 30 who had recovered from COVID-19. Material for sequencing was peripheral blood. CDR3 sequence: CASSYFPGTDSSYNSPLHF. In DNA, the CDR3 is TGTGCCAGCAGTTACTTCCCCGGGACAGACAGCTCCTATAATTCACCCCTCCACTTT.